This TCR beta chain was found in a study of blood T cell repertoires in COVID-19. On the study more broadly: COVID-19 samples from acute and convalescent phases originated in the United States, Italy and Spain. T cells, B-cell-depleted T cells, or PBMCs supplied cDNA or gDNA.

The germline V gene has CDR1 SEHNR and CDR2 FQNEAQ (reference sequence). V was clipped by 4 bases and J by 6 bases, with 14 bases between them. The CDR3 has 14 residues. In the source study's methods: Reference gene primer amplification yielded estimated nucleated cell counts. The protocol was immunoSEQ multiplex PCR, while the TCRdb copy is restricted to in-frame clones and leaves out a portion. Clonal size and the V and J genes are those of that table, whereas D and trimming came from the DNA. The sample holds 290,000 or so clones, around 87% seen once. Categorization into cohorts depended on clinical history that participants reported.

Sequencing input: PBMCs or T cells enriched from blood (not recorded which). The rearrangement joins TRBV7-9 to TRBJ2-3; D unresolved. This TCR was recovered from a woman aged 18-29 years with acute COVID-19. In DNA form, the CDR3 reads TGTGCCAGCAGCTCTATGGAGAGGTTGGATACGCAGTATTTT. Translation gives CASSSMERLDTQYF. Looking up the rest from reference TRBV7-9 and TRBJ2-3 gives the full variable domain: DTGVSQNPRHKITKRGQNVTFRCDPISEHNRLYWYRQTLGQGPEFLTYFQNEAQLEKSRLLSDRFSAERPKGSFSTLEIQRTEQGDSAMYLCASSSMERLDTQYFGPGTRLTVL.